A single sample is the source of the 12 T cell receptor beta chains below, sequenced in a study of vaccination and CD4 T cells after COVID-19. The assay that was used to sequence DNA from cultured CD4+ T cells was the Oncomine TCR Beta short-read assay. TCRdb independently ran MiXCR on the PCR reads; one entry per CDR3 protein. The data contain approximately 12,000 distinct CDR3 sequences, under 40% of them singletons. The treatment denotes: roughly ten-day PBMC culture with coronavirus spike peptide pools or control peptides (ViraFEST assay). These TCRs' antigens remain unknown. Source material: cultured CD4+ T cells from blood. The source is a human donor with COVID-19.

Turning to this clonotype: Its ends do not fully match the called genes, so a read error is possible. The chain combines TRBV7-7 with TRBJ2-5; the D is unclear. Germline CDR1 reads SSHAT; CDR2 reads FNYEAQ (reference sequence). CDR3 length: 14 amino acids. CDR3: CASSPTSTGQTQYF. CDR3 sequence (DNA): TGTGCTAGCAGCCCGACATCCACCGGGCAGACCCAGTACTTC.

This clonotype came up a few times. The chain is built from TRBV19 and TRBJ1-5; 8 bases are shared with TRBD1. CDR1 and CDR2 (germline): LNHDA, SQIVND (reference sequence). The junction had 8 bases not matched to a gene; V was cut back by 1 base and J by 6 bases. This CDR3 has 16 residues. CDR3 in DNA: TGTGCCAGTAGTATAGTTGCAGGGGGCAAAGGTCAGCCCCAGCATTTT. Translation: CASSIVAGGKGQPQHF.

The genes are TRBV28 and TRBJ2-3, with 10 bases matching TRBD2. The V gene end was trimmed by 6 bases and the J gene end by 6 bases; junction bases not matched to a gene: 9. Germline CDR1 MDHEN, CDR2 SYDVKM. This CDR3 comprises 15 residues. CDR3 coding DNA: TGTGCCAGCAGGCCCTGGGGGACTAGCGAGGATACGCAGTATTTT. Residues: CASRPWGTSEDTQYF.

The rearrangement links TRBV6-2 or TRBV6-3 to TRBJ1-1; D call uncertain. V was cut by 4 bases and J by 1 base, with 7 bases left in between. The CDR3 length is 13 residues. The V gene's germline CDR1 is MNHEY and CDR2 SVGEGT. This CDR3 is CASSLAGNTEAFF. The DNA for the CDR3 is TGTGCCAGCAGTTTGGCCGGGAACACTGAAGCTTTCTTT.

CDR3 DNA sequence: TGTGCCAGCAGTTTTCGCAGGGATTTCAATCAGCCCCAGCATTTT. Its protein product is CASSFRRDFNQPQHF. The chain joins TRBV12-3 or TRBV12-4 to TRBJ1-5, with D maybe TRBD1 (5 bases). Trimming shortened V by 3 bases and J by 3 bases, and 12 bases separated the two germline ends. The length of the CDR3 is 15 residues.

This clonotype appeared a few times. The V and J genes are TRBV5-6 and TRBJ1-5, with D possibly TRBD1 on 6 matching bases. Germline V lookup: CDR1 SGHDT, CDR2 YYEEEE. The CDR3 has 15 residues. V lost 0 bases, J lost 1 base, and 8 bases lay in between. The chain's CDR3 is CASSLAGGSNQPQHF. CDR3 sequence (DNA): TGTGCCAGCAGCTTGGCCGGGGGCAGCAATCAGCCCCAGCATTTT.

This clonotype was picked up a small number of times. At one end, the junction sequence differs from germline, possibly due to a read error. CDR3 sequence: CASSQSSPSGWHF. The CDR3 coding sequence is TGCGCCAGCAGTCAATCGAGCCCCTCAGGATGGCACTTT. The chain joins TRBV23-1 to TRBJ1-1; D is ambiguous. TRBV23-1 counts as an open reading frame of uncertain function. The CDR3 has 13 amino acids.

This clonotype was observed a few times. The chain joins TRBV6-1 to TRBJ2-3; TRBD2 is a possible D gene (5 bases). CDR1 is MNHNS and CDR2 is SASEGT in the germline V gene. Trimming removed 6 bases at V and 2 bases at J, with 21 bases between. This CDR3 is built from 17 residues. The CDR3 here is CASRETTGMRYTDTQYF. DNA of the CDR3: TGTGCCAGCAGGGAAACAACGGGGATGCGGTACACAGATACGCAGTATTTT.

CDR3 DNA sequence: TGTGCCAGCAGCCAACAACCCCCGGGACCGTCGAACACTGAAGCTTTCTTT. This gives the protein CASSQQPPGPSNTEAFF. The chain carries TRBV25-1 and TRBJ1-1; a weak D match, TRBD1 (5 bases). From germline, CDR1 is MGHDK and CDR2 SYGVNS. V lost 6 bases to trimming and J lost 1 base, with 21 bases between them. This CDR3 comprises 17 residues.

This clonotype was counted a few times. The chain couples TRBV7-2 to TRBJ2-2; D is tentatively TRBD1 or TRBD2 (6 bases each). Germline loops: CDR1 SGHTA, CDR2 FQGNSA. Deletions cut 7 bases from V and 9 bases from J, with 24 bases between. The CDR3 extends over 16 amino acids. The CDR3: CASNQRGSGALRELFF. The CDR3 region has the DNA TGTGCCAGCAACCAAAGGGGGTCGGGGGCTCTTCGGGAGCTGTTTTTT. The full variable domain, with the rest looked up from reference TRBV7-2 and TRBJ2-2, is GAGVSQSPSNKVTEKGKDVELRCDPISGHTALYWYRQSLGQGLEFLIYFQGNSAPDKSGLPSDRFSAERTGGSVSTLTIQRTQQEDSAVYLCASNQRGSGALRELFFGEGSRLTVL.

This clonotype has just a few counts. The chain recombines TRBV20-1 with TRBJ2-1, with 11 bases that match TRBD2. The CDR3 spans 15 residues. After removal of 6 bases from V and 0 bases from J, the junction contained 4 bases not matched to a gene. Germline-derived CDR1 and CDR2 are DFQATT and SNEGSKA (reference sequence). The CDR3 loop is CSARSGGGSYNEQFF. CDR3 nucleotides: TGCAGTGCCCGTAGCGGGGGGGGCTCCTACAATGAGCAGTTCTTC.

The table lists this clonotype with a few counts. This chain connects TRBV12-3 or TRBV12-4 to TRBJ1-2; D gene uncertain. Trimming stripped 4 bases from V and 4 bases from J, with 10 bases between. This CDR3 has 13 amino acids. CDR3 residues: CASSYRTSYGYTF. Here the CDR3 DNA reads TGTGCCAGCAGTTACAGAACCTCCTATGGCTACACCTTC.